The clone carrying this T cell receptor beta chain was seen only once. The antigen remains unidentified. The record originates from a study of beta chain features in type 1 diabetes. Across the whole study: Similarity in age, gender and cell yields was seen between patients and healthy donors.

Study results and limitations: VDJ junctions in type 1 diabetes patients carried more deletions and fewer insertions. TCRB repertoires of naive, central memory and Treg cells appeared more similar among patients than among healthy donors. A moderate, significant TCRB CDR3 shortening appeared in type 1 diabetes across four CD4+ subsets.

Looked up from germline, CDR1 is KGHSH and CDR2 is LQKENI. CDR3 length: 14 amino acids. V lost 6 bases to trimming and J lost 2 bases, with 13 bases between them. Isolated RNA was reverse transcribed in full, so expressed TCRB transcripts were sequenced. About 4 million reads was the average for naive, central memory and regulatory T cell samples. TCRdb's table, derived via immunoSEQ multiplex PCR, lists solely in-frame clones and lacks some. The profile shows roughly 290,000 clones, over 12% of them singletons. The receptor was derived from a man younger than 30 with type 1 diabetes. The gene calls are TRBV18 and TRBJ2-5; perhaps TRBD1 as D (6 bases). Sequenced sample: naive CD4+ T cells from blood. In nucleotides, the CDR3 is TGTGCCAGCTCTGCGCAGGACAGTCAAGAGACCCAGTACTTC. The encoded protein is CASSAQDSQETQYF. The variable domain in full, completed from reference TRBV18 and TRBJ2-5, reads NAGVMQNPRHLVRRRGQEARLRCSPMKGHSHVYWYRQLPEEGLKFMVYLQKENIIDESGMPKERFSAEFPKEGPSILRIQQVVRGDSAAYFCASSAQDSQETQYFGPGTRLLVL.